These 23 T cell receptor beta chains share one sample of origin, sequenced in a study of CD8 T cells in Susac syndrome. A quantity of about 0.5 to 1 ug RNA underwent reverse transcription using random hexamers. TCRdb reprocessed the immunoSEQ multiplex PCR reads via MiXCR and lists one record per CDR3 protein. Here the sample spans around 90,000 distinct CDR3 sequences, approximately 96% being singletons. The sequencing input was CD8+ T cells from PBMCs. The receptors shown here come from a human donor with Susac syndrome.

This clonotype was seen only a few times. The chain uses TRBV20-1 and TRBJ2-5; the D is unclear. V was cut by 6 bases and J by 9 bases, with 20 bases left in between. The CDR3 has 13 amino acids. Germline assignment: CDR1 DFQATT and CDR2 SNEGSKA (reference sequence). The CDR3 DNA reads TGCAGTGCCCCTTGGGCAGATGGGGTGGCCCAGTACTTC. Its translation is CSAPWADGVAQYF.

This clonotype was recorded only once. V and J are TRBV10-3 and TRBJ2-3; possibly TRBD1 or TRBD2 for D (6 bases each). Trimming stripped 3 bases from V and 3 bases from J, with 16 bases between. The CDR3 has 16 residues. In germline, CDR1 is ENHRY, CDR2 SYGVKD. CDR3 DNA: TGTGCCATCAGTGAAGGAGGAGGGGGTGGAACAGATACGCAGTATTTT. This gives the protein CAISEGGGGGTDTQYF.

The chain uses TRBV20-1 and TRBJ2-3; 9 bases are shared with TRBD2. This CDR3 is 15 amino acids long. Germline V gene data show CDR1 as DFQATT and CDR2 as SNEGSKA (reference sequence). The V and J ends lost 5 bases and 7 bases, in that order; junction bases with no gene match: 13. In nucleotides, the CDR3 is TGCAGTGCTTCGTCTAGCGGGGCTAGACCCCATACGCAGTATTTT. Protein sequence: CSASSSGARPHTQYF.

The chain has TRBV9 and TRBJ2-2; no clear D. Germline values: CDR1 SGDLS, CDR2 YYNGEE. Trimming shortened V by 4 bases and J by 8 bases, and 9 bases separated the two germline ends. CDR3 length: 12 residues. The CDR3 here is CASSLSQGELFF. CDR3 coding DNA: TGTGCCAGCAGCCTTAGCCAAGGGGAGCTGTTTTTT.

The CDR3 coding sequence is TGCAGTGCTGGGCAGGAAAACACAGATACGCAGTATTTT. Translation: CSAGQENTDTQYF. The chain couples TRBV20-1 to TRBJ2-3, with unresolved D. Trimming shortened V by 5 bases and J by 2 bases, and 11 bases separated the two germline ends. The CDR3 covers 13 residues. The germline V gene encodes CDR1 DFQATT and CDR2 SNEGSKA (reference sequence).

The V call is TRBV29-1, the J call TRBJ2-7; no clear D gene. The CDR3 consists of 13 residues. V was cut by 4 bases and J by 2 bases, with 12 bases left in between. Germline CDR1 is SQVTM and CDR2 is ANQGSEA. Here the CDR3 DNA reads TGCAGCGTTGCCACAACTGGTACCTACGAGCAGTACTTC. As protein: CSVATTGTYEQYF.

The rearrangement uses TRBV7-9 and TRBJ1-1; D is ambiguous. Trimming cost V 1 base and J 1 base, with 16 bases left between them. This CDR3 comprises 17 residues. CDR1 is SEHNR and CDR2 is FQNEAQ in the germline V gene (reference sequence). The CDR3 region is CASSLVQAGNKNTEAFF. The CDR3 bases are TGTGCCAGCAGCTTAGTCCAGGCCGGTAACAAGAACACTGAAGCTTTCTTT.

The V call is TRBV7-2, the J call TRBJ1-2; D is undetermined. The CDR3 runs 12 residues. The germline V gene encodes CDR1 SGHTA and CDR2 FQGNSA. The germline V and J ends were trimmed by 1 base and 1 base, with 1 base remaining between them. The CDR3 is CASSLVNYGYTF. The CDR3 nucleotides read TGTGCCAGCAGCTTAGTTAACTATGGCTACACCTTC.

The chain joins TRBV20-1 to TRBJ1-5; TRBD1 aligns across 7 bases. The CDR3 is made up of 16 amino acids. V lost 3 bases, J lost 2 bases, and 10 bases stayed unmatched. Germline lookup yields CDR1 DFQATT and CDR2 SNEGSKA (reference sequence). CDR3: CSAREPDTGGNQPQHF. The CDR3 coding sequence is TGCAGTGCTAGGGAGCCAGATACAGGGGGCAATCAGCCCCAGCATTTT.

This clonotype was detected only once. This chain connects TRBV7-6 to TRBJ1-6, with D perhaps matching TRBD1 (6 bases). Looked up from germline, CDR1 is SGHVS and CDR2 is FNYEAQ. V lost 4 bases, J lost 8 bases, and 12 bases lay in between. The CDR3 contains 14 residues. CDR3 protein: CASSSTGEDSPLHF. The CDR3 nucleotides read TGTGCCAGCAGCTCGACAGGAGAGGATTCACCCCTCCACTTT. Combining the CDR3 with reference TRBV7-6 and TRBJ1-6 gives the whole variable domain GAGVSQSPRYKVTKRGQDVALRCDPISGHVSLYWYRQALGQGPEFLTYFNYEAQQDKSGLPNDRFSAERPEGSISTLTIQRTEQRDSAMYRCASSSTGEDSPLHFGNGTRLTVT.

The chain uses TRBV30 and TRBJ2-6, with TRBD1 as a possible D gene (5 bases). V was pared by 3 bases and J by 2 bases, with 5 bases between. CDR1 and CDR2 from the germline V gene are GTSNPN and SVGIG (reference sequence). The CDR3 sequence is 13 residues long. CDR3 protein: CAWRTAGANVLTF. The CDR3 nucleotides are TGTGCCTGGAGGACAGCTGGGGCCAACGTCCTGACTTTC.

V gene TRBV3-1 combines with J gene TRBJ2-7; D not certain. With 2 bases removed from V and 2 bases from J, the gap between germline ends came to 13 bases. Germline CDR1 reads LGHDT; CDR2 reads YNNKEL (reference sequence). CDR3 size: 15 residues. The CDR3 sequence is CASSQSQRDAYEQYF. The DNA for the CDR3 is TGTGCCAGCAGCCAATCGCAAAGAGATGCCTACGAGCAGTACTTC.

The CDR3 coding sequence is TGTGCCAGCAGCTTACTAGCGGGGGACCAAGAGACCCAGTACTTC. It is translated as CASSLLAGDQETQYF. The chain uses TRBV7-8 and TRBJ2-5, with 10 bases aligning to TRBD2. The germline V gene encodes CDR1 SGHVS and CDR2 FQNEAQ. The length of the CDR3 is 15 residues. The V segment lost 2 bases and the J segment 0 bases; nucleotides outside the gene matches: 0.

The chain carries TRBV20-1 and TRBJ2-2, with TRBD1 identical over 7 bases. V shed 1 base, J shed 3 bases, and the junction held 2 bases outside the gene matches. From germline, CDR1 is DFQATT and CDR2 SNEGSKA (reference sequence). The CDR3 is made up of 14 amino acids. CDR3 residues: CSARGDRDTGELFF. CDR3 bases: TGCAGTGCTAGAGGCGACAGGGACACCGGGGAGCTGTTTTTT.

The gene calls are TRBV7-2 and TRBJ2-5, with TRBD2 identical over 9 bases. The CDR3 loop spans 18 amino acids. Germline CDR1 and CDR2: SGHTA and FQGNSA. V was pared by 3 bases and J by 2 bases, with 13 bases of the junction left unmatched. The CDR3 sequence is CASSLNIRLAGTQETQYF. The CDR3 nucleotides are TGTGCCAGCAGCTTGAATATCCGGCTAGCGGGAACGCAAGAGACCCAGTACTTC. The complete variable domain, with remaining parts taken from reference TRBV7-2 and TRBJ2-5, reads GAGVSQSPSNKVTEKGKDVELRCDPISGHTALYWYRQSLGQGLEFLIYFQGNSAPDKSGLPSDRFSAERTGGSVSTLTIQRTQQEDSAVYLCASSLNIRLAGTQETQYFGPGTRLLVL.

The chain recombines TRBV20-1 with TRBJ1-5; 8 bases map to TRBD1. This CDR3 comprises 13 residues. Germline lookup yields CDR1 DFQATT and CDR2 SNEGSKA (reference sequence). Trimming took 2 bases from V and 6 from J; bases not matched to a gene: 3. The CDR3 nucleotides read TGCAGTGCTAGACGACAGGGGAGTCAGCCCCAGCATTTT. This encodes CSARRQGSQPQHF.

The J gene is TRBJ1-2, the V gene TRBV6-4; TRBD1 is a possible D gene (5 bases). CDR3 size: 13 residues. The germline gives CDR1 MRHNA, CDR2 SNTAGT. Deletions cut 3 bases from V and 10 bases from J, with 15 bases between. CDR3 DNA sequence: TGTGCCAGCAGTGAGAGCACAGGCCGGCCCTACACCTTC. It is translated as CASSESTGRPYTF.

The rearrangement joins TRBV24-1 to TRBJ2-7; no firm D call. V was cut by 9 bases and J by 5 bases, with 4 bases left in between. Germline lookup yields CDR1 KGHDR and CDR2 SFDVKD. The CDR3 sequence is 9 residues long. The CDR3 nucleotides are TGTGCCACCCCAAACGAGCAGTACTTC. Protein sequence: CATPNEQYF.

J is TRBJ2-7 and V is TRBV20-1, with D possibly matching TRBD1 (5 bases). V lost 6 bases and J 4 bases, leaving 10 bases between the germline ends. The length of the CDR3 is 11 residues. Germline lookup yields CDR1 DFQATT and CDR2 SNEGSKA (reference sequence). The CDR3 sequence: CSATTEYEQYF. DNA of the CDR3: TGCAGTGCCACGACAGAGTACGAGCAGTACTTC.

The V and J genes are TRBV5-6 and TRBJ1-2; 8 nucleotides match TRBD1. This CDR3 comprises 15 residues. The germline gives CDR1 SGHDT, CDR2 YYEEEE. Unmatched junction bases numbered 6, after V lost 0 bases and J lost 5 bases. The CDR3 bases are TGTGCCAGCAGCTTGGTGACAGGGGATTCGTATGGCTACACCTTC. This codes for CASSLVTGDSYGYTF.

This sequence joins TRBV30 and TRBJ1-2; TRBD1 might be the D (6 bases). The germline V and J ends were trimmed by 3 bases and 0 bases, with 14 bases remaining between them. In germline, CDR1 is GTSNPN, CDR2 SVGIG (reference sequence). The CDR3 has 15 residues. The chain's CDR3 is CAWRSGKGANYGYTF. CDR3 coding DNA: TGTGCCTGGAGGTCAGGGAAGGGGGCTAACTATGGCTACACCTTC.

V is TRBV24-1 and J is TRBJ1-2; no clear D. The CDR3 sequence is 13 residues long. Deletions cut 4 bases from V and 4 bases from J, with 9 bases between. CDR1 KGHDR and CDR2 SFDVKD come from the germline V gene. The CDR3 region has the DNA TGTGCCACCAGTGACGGGATGAGCTATGGCTACACCTTC. Amino acids: CATSDGMSYGYTF.

The chain is built from TRBV7-9 and TRBJ1-1, with no clear D. Germline V gives CDR1 SEHNR, CDR2 FQNEAQ (reference sequence). Trimming removed 8 bases at V and 0 bases at J, with 16 bases between. CDR3 length: 15 residues. The CDR3 region is CASAPSEHLNTEAFF. CDR3 coding DNA: TGTGCCAGCGCTCCATCGGAACACCTGAACACTGAAGCTTTCTTT.